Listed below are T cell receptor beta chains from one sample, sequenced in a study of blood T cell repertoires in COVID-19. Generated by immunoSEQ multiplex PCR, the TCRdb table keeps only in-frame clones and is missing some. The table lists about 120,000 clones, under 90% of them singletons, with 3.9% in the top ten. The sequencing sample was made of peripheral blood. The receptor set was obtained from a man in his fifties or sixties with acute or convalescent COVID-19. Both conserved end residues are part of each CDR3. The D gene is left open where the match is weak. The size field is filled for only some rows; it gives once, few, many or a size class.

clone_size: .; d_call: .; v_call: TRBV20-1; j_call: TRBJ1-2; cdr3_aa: CSASRKGGSYTF; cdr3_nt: TGCAGTGCTAGTCGGAAGGGAGGGAGCTACACCTTC
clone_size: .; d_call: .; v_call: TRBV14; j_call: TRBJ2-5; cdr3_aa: CASSQDSGFFQETQYF; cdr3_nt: TGTGCCAGCAGCCAGGATTCGGGATTCTTCCAAGAGACCCAGTACTTC
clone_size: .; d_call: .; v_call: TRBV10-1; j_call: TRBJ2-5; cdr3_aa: CASRGRGTAETQYF; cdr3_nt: TGCGCCAGCAGGGGCCGGGGGACGGCGGAGACCCAGTACTTC
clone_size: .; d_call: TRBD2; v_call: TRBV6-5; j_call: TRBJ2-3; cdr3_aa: CASRPAGSTDTQYF; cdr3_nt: TGTGCCAGCAGACCAGCGGGGAGCACAGATACGCAGTATTTT
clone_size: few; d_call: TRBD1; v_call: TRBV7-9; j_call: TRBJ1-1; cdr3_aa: CASSLLQGGREAFF; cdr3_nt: TGTGCCAGCAGCCTGCTTCAAGGGGGCAGGGAAGCTTTCTTT
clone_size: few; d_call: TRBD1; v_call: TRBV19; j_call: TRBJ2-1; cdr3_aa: CASNPVLDRGVNEQFF; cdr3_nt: TGTGCCAGTAACCCGGTGTTGGACAGGGGTGTTAATGAGCAGTTCTTC
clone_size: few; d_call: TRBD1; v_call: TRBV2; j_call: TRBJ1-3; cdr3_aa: CASRGTVSGNTIYF; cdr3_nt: TGTGCCAGCAGGGGGACAGTCTCTGGAAACACCATATATTTT
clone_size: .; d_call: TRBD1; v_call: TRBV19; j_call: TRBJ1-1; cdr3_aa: CASSVLGQGALLNTEAFF; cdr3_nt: TGTGCCAGTAGTGTTTTGGGACAGGGGGCTCTCCTGAACACTGAAGCTTTCTTT
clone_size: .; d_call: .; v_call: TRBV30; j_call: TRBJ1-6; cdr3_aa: CAWRWAGALLDNSPLHF; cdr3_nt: TGTGCCTGGAGGTGGGCAGGTGCCCTACTAGACAATTCACCCCTCCACTTT
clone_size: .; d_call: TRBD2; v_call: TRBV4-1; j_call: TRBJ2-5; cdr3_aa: CASSLAGGETQYF; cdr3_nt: TGCGCCAGCAGCTTAGCGGGAGGAGAGACCCAGTACTTC
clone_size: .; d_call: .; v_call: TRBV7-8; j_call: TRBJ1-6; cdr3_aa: CASSYDTPDNSPLHF; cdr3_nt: TGTGCCAGCAGCTACGACACCCCCGATAATTCACCCCTCCACTTT
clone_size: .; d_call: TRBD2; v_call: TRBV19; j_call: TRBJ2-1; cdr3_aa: CASSKDSTGTSRGQFF; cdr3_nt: TGTGCCAGTAGTAAAGACAGTACCGGGACTAGTCGCGGGCAGTTCTTC
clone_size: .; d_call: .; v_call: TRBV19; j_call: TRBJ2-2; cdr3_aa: CASSILLDTANTGELFF; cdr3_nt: TGTGCCAGTAGTATCCTTTTAGACACGGCGAACACCGGGGAGCTGTTTTTT
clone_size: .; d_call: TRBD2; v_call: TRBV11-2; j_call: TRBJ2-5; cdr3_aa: CASSLGTSGRSGETQYF; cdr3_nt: TGTGCCAGCAGCTTAGGGACTAGCGGGAGGTCCGGGGAGACCCAGTACTTC
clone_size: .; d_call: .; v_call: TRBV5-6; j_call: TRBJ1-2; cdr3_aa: CASSRGDSLYGYTF; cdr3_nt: TGTGCCAGCAGCCGGGGGGACTCACTTTATGGCTACACCTTC
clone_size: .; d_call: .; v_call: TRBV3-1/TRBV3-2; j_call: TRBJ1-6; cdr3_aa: CASSQEYDRENSPLHF; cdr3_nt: TGTGCCAGCAGCCAAGAATACGACAGAGAAAATTCACCCCTCCACTTT
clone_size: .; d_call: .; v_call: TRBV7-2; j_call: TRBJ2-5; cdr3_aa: CASSLARYQETQYF; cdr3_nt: TGTGCCAGCAGCTTAGCCCGGTACCAAGAGACCCAGTACTTC
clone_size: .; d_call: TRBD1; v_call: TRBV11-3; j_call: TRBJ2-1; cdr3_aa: CASSGQGSYNEQFF; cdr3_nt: TGTGCCAGCAGCGGACAGGGCTCCTACAATGAGCAGTTCTTC
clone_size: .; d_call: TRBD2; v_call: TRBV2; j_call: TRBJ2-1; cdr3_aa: CASTRLGGGYNEQFF; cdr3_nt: TGTGCCAGCACCCGGTTGGGCGGGGGCTACAATGAGCAGTTCTTC
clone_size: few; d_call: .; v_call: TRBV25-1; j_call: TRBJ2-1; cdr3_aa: CASSLRNEQFF; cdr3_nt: TGTGCCAGCAGTCTCAGAAATGAGCAGTTCTTC
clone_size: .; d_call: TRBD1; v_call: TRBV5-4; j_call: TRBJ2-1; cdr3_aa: CASSLGGQGLIQFF; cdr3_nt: TGTGCCAGCAGCTTGGGGGGACAGGGGCTAATCCAGTTCTTC
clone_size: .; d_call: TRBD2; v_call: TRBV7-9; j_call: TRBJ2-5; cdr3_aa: CASRGTSGRLYQETQYF; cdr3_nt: TGTGCCAGCAGGGGGACTAGCGGGAGGCTGTACCAAGAGACCCAGTACTTC
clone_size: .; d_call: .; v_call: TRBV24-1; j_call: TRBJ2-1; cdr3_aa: CATSDFAGIYNEQFF; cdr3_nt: TGTGCCACCAGTGATTTTGCGGGGATCTACAATGAGCAGTTCTTC
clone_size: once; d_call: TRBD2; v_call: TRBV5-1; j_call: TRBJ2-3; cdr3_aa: CASSLAGTSGRPGTDTQYF; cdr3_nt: TGCGCCAGCAGCTTGGCCGGGACTAGCGGGAGGCCGGGCACAGATACGCAGTATTTT
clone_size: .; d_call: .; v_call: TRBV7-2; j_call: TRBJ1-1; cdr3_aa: CASSKEGGGTEAFF; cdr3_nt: TGTGCCAGCAGCAAGGAGGGGGGAGGGACTGAAGCTTTCTTT
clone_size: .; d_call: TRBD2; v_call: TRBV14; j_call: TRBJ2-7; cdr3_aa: CASSHPGLGSYEQYF; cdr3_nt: TGTGCCAGCAGCCACCCGGGACTAGGCTCCTACGAGCAGTACTTC
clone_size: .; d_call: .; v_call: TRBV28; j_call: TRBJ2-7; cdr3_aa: CASTLGVPPAYEQYF; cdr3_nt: TGTGCCAGCACCCTCGGGGTTCCCCCTGCCTACGAGCAGTACTTC
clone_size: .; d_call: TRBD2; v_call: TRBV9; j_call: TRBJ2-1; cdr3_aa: CASSPAGDISYNEQFF; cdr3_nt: TGTGCCAGCAGCCCAGCGGGAGACATCTCCTACAATGAGCAGTTCTTC
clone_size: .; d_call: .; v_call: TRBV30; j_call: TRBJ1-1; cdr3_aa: CAWSPPPMGGEAFF; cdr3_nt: TGTGCCTGGAGTCCCCCCCCTATGGGCGGGGAAGCTTTCTTT
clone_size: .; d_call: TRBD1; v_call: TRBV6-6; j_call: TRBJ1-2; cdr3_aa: CASSPLLTGGYGYTF; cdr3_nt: TGTGCCAGCAGTCCCCTTTTGACAGGGGGCTATGGCTACACCTTC
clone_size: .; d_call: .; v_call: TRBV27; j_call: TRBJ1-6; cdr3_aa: CASSFSGSPLHF; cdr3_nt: TGTGCCAGCAGTTTCTCGGGATCACCCCTCCACTTT
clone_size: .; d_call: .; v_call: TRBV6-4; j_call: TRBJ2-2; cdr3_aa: CASSEQATGELFF; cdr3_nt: TGTGCCAGCAGTGAACAGGCCACCGGGGAGCTGTTTTTT
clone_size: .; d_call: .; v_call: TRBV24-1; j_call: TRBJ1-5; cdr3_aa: CATSGEQGHSNQPQHF; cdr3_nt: TGTGCCACCAGTGGCGAGCAGGGACATAGCAATCAGCCCCAGCATTTT
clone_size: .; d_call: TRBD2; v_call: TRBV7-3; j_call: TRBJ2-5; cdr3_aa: CASSSGLAGGQETQYF; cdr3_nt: TGTGCCAGCAGCTCCGGACTAGCGGGAGGGCAAGAGACCCAGTACTTC
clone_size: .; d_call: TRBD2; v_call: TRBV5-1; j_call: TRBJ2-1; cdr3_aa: CASSLDGRAVNEQFF; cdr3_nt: TGCGCCAGCAGCTTGGACGGGAGGGCCGTAAATGAGCAGTTCTTC
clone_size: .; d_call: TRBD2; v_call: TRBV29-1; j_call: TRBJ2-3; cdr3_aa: CSVTGLAGGLTDTQYF; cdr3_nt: TGCAGCGTTACGGGACTAGCGGGAGGGTTGACAGATACGCAGTATTTT